These 9 T cell receptor beta chains came from one sample sequenced in a study of blood T cell repertoires in COVID-19. Repertoires were generated with immunoSEQ multiplex PCR, while TCRdb's copy carries only in-frame clones and drops some. The data hold around 270,000 clones, with approximately 86% observed a single time. The sequenced sample was peripheral blood. These receptors originate from a woman in her sixties or seventies with COVID-19, enrolled during active disease.

This sequence joins TRBV7-9 and TRBJ2-5; D remains ambiguous. This CDR3 comprises 11 residues. Deletions cut 4 bases from V and 5 bases from J, with 5 bases between. The germline V gene has CDR1 SEHNR and CDR2 FQNEAQ (reference sequence). The chain's CDR3 is CASSWRETQYF. DNA of the CDR3: TGTGCCAGCAGCTGGCGGGAGACCCAGTACTTC.

This chain joins TRBV28 and TRBJ2-7; TRBD2 is a possible D gene (5 bases). V lost 3 bases to trimming and J lost 0 bases, with 6 bases between them. The CDR3 has 13 amino acids. CDR1 and CDR2 (germline): MDHEN, SYDVKM. CDR3 sequence reads: CASSFSDSYEQYF. In DNA form, the CDR3 reads TGTGCCAGCAGTTTTAGCGACTCCTACGAGCAGTACTTC.

The chain combines TRBV12-5 with TRBJ2-3, with no clear D. This CDR3 region has 14 residues. V lost 1 base and J lost 0, with 5 bases in between. Germline CDR1 is LGHNT and CDR2 is FRNRAP. The CDR3 here is CASGLAGSTDTQYF. The DNA of the CDR3 is TGTGCTAGTGGTTTGGCCGGGAGCACAGATACGCAGTATTTT. Full variable domain (remainder filled in from reference TRBV12-5 and TRBJ2-3): DARVTQTPRHKVTEMGQEVTMRCQPILGHNTVFWYRQTMMQGLELLAYFRNRAPLDDSGMPKDRFSAEMPDATLATLKIQPSEPRDSAVYFCASGLAGSTDTQYFGPGTRLTVL.

The chain carries TRBV6-2 or TRBV6-3 and TRBJ1-2, with 10 nucleotides matching TRBD1. Trimming took 6 bases from V and 11 from J; bases not matched to a gene: 9. This CDR3 contains 13 residues. Per the germline V gene, CDR1 is MNHEY and CDR2 is SVGEGT. CDR3 residues: CASSSGTGAHYTF. CDR3 DNA sequence: TGTGCCAGCAGCTCCGGGACAGGGGCGCATTACACCTTC.

The chain joins TRBV5-4 to TRBJ2-7, with D uncertain. The CDR3 runs to 13 residues. CDR1 is SGHNT and CDR2 is YYREEE in the germline V gene (reference sequence). Trimming pared 4 bases from V and 3 bases from J, leaving 11 bases between. For the CDR3, the DNA is TGTGCCAGCAGCCTTATTGTTTTCTACGAGCAGTACTTC. It specifies CASSLIVFYEQYF.

The V and J genes are TRBV7-2 and TRBJ1-5; tentatively, D is TRBD1 (5 bases). Germline values: CDR1 SGHTA, CDR2 FQGNSA. V dropped 1 base and J dropped 2 bases, with 9 bases sitting between them. CDR3 length equals 15 residues. The CDR3 here is CASSLGRGGNQPQHF. The CDR3 nucleotides are TGTGCCAGCAGCTTAGGTAGGGGTGGCAATCAGCCCCAGCATTTT.

The CDR3 region is CAWSAPLGGGNEQFF. The CDR3 DNA is TGTGCCTGGAGTGCCCCCCTCGGGGGAGGAAATGAGCAGTTCTTC. J is TRBJ2-1 and V is TRBV30, with D perhaps TRBD2 (6 bases). The CDR3 is 15 residues long. Trimming cost V 1 base and J 7 bases, with 17 bases left between them. CDR1 is GTSNPN and CDR2 is SVGIG in the germline V gene (reference sequence).

The chain carries TRBV4-2 and TRBJ2-3; D is perhaps TRBD2 (6 bases). The CDR3 spans 20 residues. Per germline, CDR1 LGHNA and CDR2 YNFKEQ. Trimming pared 0 bases from V and 3 bases from J, leaving 25 bases between. The CDR3 DNA follows: TGTGCCAGCAGCCAAGACGGTACGGGGCGGGGTACCATCCAGACAGATACGCAGTATTTT. Protein product: CASSQDGTGRGTIQTDTQYF.

The chain uses TRBV15 and TRBJ1-2; D not resolved. The CDR3 is 13 amino acids. Germline values: CDR1 LNHNV, CDR2 YYDKDF (reference sequence). Trimming took 1 base from V and 5 from J, leaving 8 bases between them. As DNA, the CDR3 is TGTGCCACCAGCAGAGGTGGGGAGTATGGCTACACCTTC. Its protein is CATSRGGEYGYTF.